The 18 T cell receptor beta chains in this list originate from one sample, sequenced in a study of T cells in pancreatic ductal adenocarcinoma. TCRdb's copy holds only in-frame clones and misses some; the assay was immunoSEQ multiplex PCR. The sample includes some 16,000 clones, more than 75% seen only once; the top ten take approximately 15%. No neoadjuvant therapy was given to the selected pancreatic ductal adenocarcinoma patients before their surgery. Sequenced input: PBMCs. These receptor sequences come from a human donor with pancreatic ductal adenocarcinoma.

The chain couples TRBV11-2 to TRBJ1-2, with D possibly being TRBD1 (5 bases). CDR1 SGHAT and CDR2 FQNNGV come from the germline V gene. Trimming left V 5 bases short and J 4 bases short, with 26 bases between. The CDR3 is 18 amino acids. In nucleotides, the CDR3 is TGTGCCAGCAGCCGACTACACCGGGGGGAGGCGAGAGCCTATGGCTACACCTTC. Translating gives CASSRLHRGEARAYGYTF. Drawing the rest from reference TRBV11-2 and TRBJ1-2, the complete variable domain is EAGVAQSPRYKIIEKRQSVAFWCNPISGHATLYWYQQILGQGPKLLIQFQNNGVVDDSQLPKDRFSAERLKGVDSTLKIQPAKLEDSAVYLCASSRLHRGEARAYGYTFGSGTRLTVV.

Remarks on this clone: This same CDR3 is encoded by further DNA sequences in the sample. V usage is TRBV18 and J usage is TRBJ1-3; 9 nucleotides agree with TRBD1. Germline values: CDR1 KGHSH, CDR2 LQKENI. The CDR3 loop spans 18 amino acids. Unmatched junction bases numbered 9, after V lost 2 bases and J lost 1 base. CDR3: CASSPTGTGMVSGNTIYF. CDR3 coding DNA: TGTGCCAGCTCACCAACTGGGACAGGGATGGTTTCTGGAAACACCATATATTTT.

As DNA, the CDR3 is TGTGCCAGCGGGATGATCGGACTAGCGGGGTCCGGCTCCTACAATGAGCAGTTCTTC. Protein: CASGMIGLAGSGSYNEQFF. This chain links TRBV6-4 with TRBJ2-1, with 12 bases identical to TRBD2. In germline, CDR1 is MRHNA, CDR2 SNTAGT. This CDR3 has 19 amino acids. V lost 8 bases, J lost 0 bases, and 14 bases stayed unmatched.

V usage is TRBV18 and J usage is TRBJ2-5; D unresolved. The length of the CDR3 is 13 residues. The germline gives CDR1 KGHSH, CDR2 LQKENI. V lost 3 bases and J lost 3, with 8 bases in between. The CDR3 sequence is CASSPGFEETQYF. CDR3 DNA sequence: TGTGCCAGCTCACCGGGGTTTGAAGAGACCCAGTACTTC.

The V gene is TRBV4-3, the J gene TRBJ2-3; the match to TRBD2 covers 9 bases. CDR3 length: 21 residues. The germline CDR1 and CDR2 sequences are LGHNA and YSLEER. V lost 0 bases to trimming and J lost 0 bases; unmatched junction nucleotides: 16. This CDR3 is CASSQDQLLSAGGVSTDTQYF. For the CDR3, the DNA is TGCGCCAGCAGCCAAGATCAGCTATTGAGCGCGGGGGGGGTGAGCACAGATACGCAGTATTTT.

The V gene is TRBV2, the J gene TRBJ2-5; tentatively, D is TRBD1 (7 bases). V lost 6 bases and J 0 bases, leaving 23 bases between the germline ends. The CDR3 is 18 residues long. Germline CDR1 is SNHLY and CDR2 is FYNNEI. The CDR3 loop is CASSRTDIPGGYQETQYF. CDR3 in DNA: TGTGCCAGCAGCCGAACCGATATACCAGGGGGGTACCAAGAGACCCAGTACTTC.

This chain joins TRBV5-1 and TRBJ1-2; tentative D call: TRBD1 (5 bases). The CDR3 loop spans 15 amino acids. V lost 7 bases, J lost 4 bases, and 20 bases lay in between. Germline V CDR1 and CDR2: SGHRS, YFSETQ. Here the CDR3 reads CASAREGTRGYGYTF. The DNA for the CDR3 is TGCGCCAGCGCCCGGGAAGGGACCCGAGGCTATGGCTACACCTTC.

The rearrangement uses TRBV27 and TRBJ2-5; 14 positions match TRBD2. Germline CDR1 is MNHEY and CDR2 is SMNVEV (reference sequence). CDR3 length equals 20 residues. V was clipped by 4 bases and J by 2 bases; unmatched bases: 15. The CDR3 DNA reads as TGTGCCAGCAGTTCATGGGAGGGGACTAGCGGGAGCTTTAAACAAGAGACCCAGTACTTC. The encoded protein is CASSSWEGTSGSFKQETQYF.

V usage is TRBV7-2 and J usage is TRBJ1-3; possible D gene TRBD1, 6 bases. The CDR3 has 15 amino acids. Trimming removed 6 bases from V and 0 bases from J, with 12 bases in between. Germline V gene sequence: CDR1 SGHTA, CDR2 FQGNSA. CDR3 bases: TGTGCCAGCAGTCAAGACAGGCCCTCTGGAAACACCATATATTTT. This translates into CASSQDRPSGNTIYF.

This rearrangement joins TRBV25-1 to TRBJ2-4; D possibly uses TRBD1 or TRBD2 (5 bases each). Per germline, CDR1 MGHDK and CDR2 SYGVNS. The germline V and J ends were trimmed by 0 bases and 6 bases, with 15 bases remaining between them. The CDR3 is 16 residues long. CDR3: CASSEYSGTVGNIQYF. As DNA, the CDR3 is TGTGCCAGCAGTGAATACTCCGGGACCGTGGGAAACATTCAGTACTTC.

The chain couples TRBV5-6 to TRBJ1-2; 7 positions match TRBD1. The CDR3 contains 16 residues. Germline values: CDR1 SGHDT, CDR2 YYEEEE. The ends lost 3 bases at V and 1 base at J; junction bases unmatched: 9. As DNA, the CDR3 is TGTGCCAGCAGCTCCCGACAGGGCTGGATTAACTATGGCTACACCTTC. Amino acid sequence: CASSSRQGWINYGYTF.

The J gene is TRBJ2-1, the V gene TRBV4-3, with a weak D call TRBD1 (6 bases). CDR1 is LGHNA, CDR2 YSLEER, per germline. V dropped 0 bases and J dropped 4 bases, with 10 bases sitting between them. The CDR3 covers 15 residues. The CDR3 is CASSQDATGYNEQFF. The CDR3 nucleotides are TGCGCCAGCAGCCAAGATGCGACAGGTTACAATGAGCAGTTCTTC.

The chain is built from TRBV9 and TRBJ1-6; D call uncertain. V lost 0 bases, J lost 9 bases, and 13 bases lay in between. The CDR3 spans 15 residues. CDR1 is SGDLS, CDR2 YYNGEE, per germline. The CDR3 protein is CASSVGPPAGSPLHF. CDR3 bases: TGTGCCAGCAGCGTAGGGCCGCCAGCTGGTTCACCCCTCCACTTT. Complete variable domain (other parts from reference TRBV9 and TRBJ1-6): DSGVTQTPKHLITATGQRVTLRCSPRSGDLSVYWYQQSLDQGLQFLIQYYNGEERAKGNILERFSAQQFPDLHSELNLSSLELGDSALYFCASSVGPPAGSPLHFGNGTRLTVT.

This chain connects TRBV13 to TRBJ1-2; D unclear. Trimming shortened V by 0 bases and J by 4 bases, and 9 bases separated the two germline ends. The CDR3 sequence is 14 residues long. Germline V gene sequence: CDR1 PRHDT, CDR2 FYEKMQ (reference sequence). The CDR3 here is CASSLGPSSYGYTF. CDR3 nucleotide sequence: TGTGCCAGCAGCTTAGGCCCTTCTAGCTATGGCTACACCTTC.

The genes are TRBV6-6 and TRBJ2-7, with 8 positions matching TRBD1. V shed 0 bases and J 1 base; nucleotides not matched to a gene: 5. Germline CDR1 and CDR2: MNHNY and SVGAGI (reference sequence). CDR3 length: 16 residues. The CDR3 reads CASSYSGDRGSYEQYF. Written as DNA, the CDR3 is TGTGCCAGCAGTTACTCGGGAGACAGGGGATCCTACGAGCAGTACTTC.

This chain joins TRBV5-4 and TRBJ2-2, with D unclear. Deletions cut 1 base from V and 6 bases from J, with 16 bases between. The CDR3 sequence is 16 residues long. CDR1 is SGHNT and CDR2 is YYREEE in the germline V gene (reference sequence). For the CDR3, the DNA is TGTGCCAGCAGCTTGATGCCAGTCCTAGGCGCCGGGGAGCTGTTTTTT. Its protein is CASSLMPVLGAGELFF.

The table lists this clone with a count of one. The chain employs TRBV13 and TRBJ1-5; 11 nucleotides match TRBD1. Germline V gene data show CDR1 as PRHDT and CDR2 as FYEKMQ (reference sequence). The CDR3 is 16 residues long. Unmatched junction bases numbered 6, after V lost 2 bases and J lost 6 bases. The chain's CDR3 is CASSLTGTGGSQPQHF. Written as DNA, the CDR3 is TGTGCCAGCAGCTTAACCGGGACAGGGGGAAGTCAGCCCCAGCATTTT. Complete variable domain (other parts from reference TRBV13 and TRBJ1-5): AAGVIQSPRHLIKEKRETATLKCYPIPRHDTVYWYQQGPGQDPQFLISFYEKMQSDKGSIPDRFSAQQFSDYHSELNMSSLELGDSALYFCASSLTGTGGSQPQHFGDGTRLSIL.

The V call is TRBV6-5, the J call TRBJ2-5; 10 bases fit TRBD1. The CDR3 has 14 amino acids. The germline CDR1 and CDR2 sequences are MNHEY and SVGAGI. V lost 6 bases and J lost 11; bases outside the gene matches: 12. CDR3 loop: CASRPGQGSVEQYF. CDR3 nucleotide sequence: TGTGCCAGCAGGCCGGGACAGGGGTCCGTGGAGCAGTACTTC.